The source of this T cell receptor (beta chain) is a study of STAT5B mutations in CD4+ large granular lymphocyte leukemia (dated by TCRdb to between 2021 and 2023). Regarding the research as a whole: Among the healthy controls, the CDR3 'QG' motif was associated with a particular HLA allele. Flow cytometry performed on FACSCanto II or FACSVerse showed that the purified fractions had more than 95% purity among lymphocytes. The study compared the TCRbeta repertoires of patients with CD4+ T-cell large granular lymphocyte leukemia against the TCRbeta repertoires of healthy blood donors.

Buffy coats from 35 to 45 blood donors, supplied by the Finnish Red Cross blood service, were used as healthy controls. All TCR-sequenced material derived from peripheral blood: patient blood samples and healthy donor buffy coats. Ficoll-Hypaque gradient centrifugation was used to isolate peripheral blood mononuclear cells. CD4+ cells were magnetically purified from the buffy coats of healthy controls. The Gentra Puregene Cell and Tissue kit was used for genomic DNA extraction, and quantification was performed on a Qubit 2.0 fluorometer. The research as a whole found: The main leukemic clonotypes were found to be private to each patient, although around 25% of the main leukemic clonotypes were detected at low frequency in the non-leukemic repertoires of other patients. TRBV06-family usage was enriched among the top patient clones (8/27) compared with healthy controls (2/35). The data were not HLA-matched, and the higher clonality in CD4+ T-LGLL than in CD8+ T-LGLL could be due to the relatively small sample size. CD4-sorted patient repertoires appeared more clonal than healthy CD4+ repertoires, and this difference persisted after removing the putative leukemic clones.

As concerns this clone: Its binding antigen is unknown. Base-call qualities are not available, and no considerably larger clone is one nucleotide away.

Trimmed from V: 5 bases; trimmed from J: 8 bases; junction bases lacking a gene match: 11. The CDR3 spans 16 residues, from the cysteine through the phenylalanine. Just the 48-base CDR3 DNA is kept, in frame starting at base 1. Per the germline V gene (reference sequence), LNHDA is the CDR1 and SQIVND is the CDR2. The immunoSEQ assay at survey resolution was used to sequence TCRbeta rearrangements from genomic DNA. As for the authors' bioinformatics: In the TCR sequencing data, the lowest productive clonotype frequency that could be detected was 2.59 x 10-5. Analyses included only productive TCRbeta rearrangements, meaning complete and in-frame sequences. Simpson clonality, calculated in the immunoSEQ Analyzer version 3.0, was used as the measure of sample clonality. Clones were categorized by frequency as very rare, small, medium, large (1-20%) or hyperexpanded (>20%). Generation probabilities were estimated with OLGA 1.2.3, V-gene circos plots were generated with VDJtools, specificities were searched for in VDJdb, and CDR3 motifs were identified with GLIPH. TCRdb provides this immuneACCESS table in a form limited to in-frame rearrangements. Some clones are lacking; in checked studies, under half of them reflect an unresolved V gene, and why the rest are absent is not known. The V and J calls and clone size are taken from that table; D and trimming were inferred from the DNA. Recorded for this sample are about 22,000 clones; about 81% of them occurred a single time. The ten largest clones take up roughly 8.6% of the sample.

This sequence was found in a human donor in good health. The V gene is TRBV19 and the J gene is TRBJ1-6, and 8 bases in between align with TRBD1. The specimen was CD4+ T cells from blood buffy coats. The nucleotide sequence reads TGTGCCAGTAGTCGTCGTCAGGGGGCGTCTTATTCACCCCTCCACTTT. The encoded protein is CASSRRQGASYSPLHF.